This paragraph reports one T cell receptor (beta chain). Its antigen remains unknown. The CDR3 sequence is 12 residues long. The germline V gene has CDR1 DFQATT and CDR2 SNEGSKA (reference sequence). V shed 0 bases and J shed 7 bases, with 9 bases lying between them. The data belong to a study of metastatic and nonmetastatic thyroid tumors. Study-wide context: Repertoires of blood and of tissue (tumor or nodule) from malignant and benign thyroid patients were compared. Study-level results: When malignant thyroid tumors were compared with benign nodules, TCR beta diversity was reportedly significantly higher in the malignant tumors. This held in both blood and tumor samples.

Authors' methods: Building a distant-metastasis classifier for papillary thyroid cancer drew on CDR3 differences across clinicopathological groups. TCRdb reanalyzed the PCR reads via MiXCR. These V and J calls are TCRdb output, not the study's own analysis. The sample has tens of thousands of clones; 25% to 35% are singletons. All patients were treatment-naive before thyroid surgery. The receptor was isolated from a female donor with papillary thyroid cancer or a benign thyroid nodule (not recorded which). Some clones in this sample may be carry-over from other donors' samples. The source material was blood. The chain employs TRBV20-1 and TRBJ1-2; D not certain. The CDR3 spells CSARDRKSGYTF. For the CDR3, the DNA is TGCAGTGCTAGAGATAGAAAGAGTGGCTACACCTTC.